This T cell receptor beta chain was identified during a study of blood T cell repertoires in COVID-19. Study-level background: Sites across the United States, Italy and Spain contributed samples from acute and convalescent COVID-19. T cells, B-cell-depleted T cells, or PBMCs provided the cDNA or gDNA that served as material.

There are 17 residues in the CDR3. Losses at the gene ends were 8 bases for V and 4 bases for J; bases not matched to a gene: 13. Germline V CDR1 and CDR2: SEHNR, FQNEAQ (reference sequence). The method was immunoSEQ multiplex PCR; TCRdb's version includes in-frame clones alone and lacks a portion of them. The data contain about 350,000 clones, almost 90% of them singletons. The age range of participants was 18 to 89 years, with residence in about two dozen US areas. It was within 2 weeks before study entry that exposed participants met a COVID-19 case. The specimen sequenced was PBMCs or T cells enriched from blood (not recorded which). J is TRBJ2-2 and V is TRBV7-9, with 10 bases lining up with TRBD1. This clonotype was sampled from a woman in her twenties or thirties who had been exposed to COVID-19. CDR3 residues: CASSSFPGQGSTGELFF. DNA for the CDR3: TGTGCCAGCTCGTCTTTTCCGGGACAGGGGTCCACCGGGGAGCTGTTTTTT.